This T cell receptor (beta chain) derives from a study of blood T cell repertoires in COVID-19. Assay: immunoSEQ multiplex PCR; the TCRdb copy retains only in-frame clones and omits some. The sample lists tens of thousands of clones; around 90% were seen once. V was clipped by 9 bases and J by 7 bases, with 24 bases between them. Germline V gene lookup returns CDR1 LNHDA and CDR2 SQIVND (reference sequence). The CDR3 runs to 16 residues. The sequence was obtained from a woman aged 45-65 years with COVID-19, enrolled during active disease. What was sequenced was peripheral blood. This chain links TRBV19 with TRBJ2-2; TRBD1 might be the D (6 bases). DNA for the CDR3: TGTGCCAGCAAAACCGGCAACACAGGGATTGGCGGGGAGCTGTTTTTT. Translating it yields CASKTGNTGIGGELFF.